Shown below are 2 T cell receptor beta chains from a single sample sequenced in a study of blood T cell repertoires in COVID-19. The protocol was immunoSEQ multiplex PCR, while the TCRdb copy is restricted to in-frame clones and leaves out a portion. The sample yields some 150,000 clones, 84% seen once. The sample comprised peripheral blood. The receptors shown here come from a human donor in a cohort sampled during active COVID-19.

V usage is TRBV5-1 and J usage is TRBJ2-7; 8 positions match TRBD1. This CDR3 spans 16 amino acids. With V trimmed by 4 bases and J by 5 bases, 14 bases remained unmatched. CDR1 and CDR2 (germline): SGHRS, YFSETQ. The CDR3 DNA reads TGCGCCAGCAGCAGGGAAAGTGGACAGGGTACCCACGAGCAGTACTTC. It translates to CASSRESGQGTHEQYF.

V gene TRBV29-1 combines with J gene TRBJ2-5; no reliable D call. The CDR3 loop spans 14 amino acids. Germline-derived CDR1 and CDR2 are SQVTM and ANQGSEA. V was clipped by 6 bases and J by 6 bases, with 20 bases between them. CDR3 sequence reads: CSVPETLGAQTQYF. The DNA for the CDR3 is TGCAGCGTCCCGGAGACCCTGGGTGCGCAGACCCAGTACTTC.